This T cell receptor (beta chain) was identified in a study of human T cells and chemical hapten exposure. The study's findings and limits: Significantly more large CDR3 similarity clusters were formed by expanded TCRs than by controls. Patch test score rose with PT1 expanded TCRs, significant at 8, 16, 32, not 4.

The V gene lost 0 bases and the J gene lost 4 bases, with 12 bases spanning the gap. Germline V gene data show CDR1 as LGHNA and CDR2 as YNFKEQ. The CDR3 has 16 amino acids. MiXCR, applied by TCRdb to the RACE reads, yields one record per CDR3 protein. This sample yields fewer than 300,000 distinct CDR3 sequences, of which approximately 7.5% are seen a single time; 1.2% belongs to the top ten. In this sample, this clonotype turned up a few times. The antigen is undetermined. Time point indicated: pre-sensitization, week 0. The treatment denotes: therapeutic diphenylcyclopropenone sensitization with weekly scalp DPC. Blood collection happened ahead of applying each patch test. Blood, whole and unfractionated, served as the source for total RNA extraction.

Material: whole blood, obtained in connection with sensitization to the hapten diphenylcyclopropenone (DPC). The chain recombines TRBV4-2 with TRBJ1-4; D is unclear. The clonotype was recovered from a man younger than 30 with alopecia areata. Some clones in this sample may be carry-over from other donors' samples. CDR3 amino acids: CASSQDRRESNEKLFF. The CDR3 DNA reads as TGTGCCAGCAGCCAAGATCGGCGGGAAAGTAATGAAAAACTGTTTTTT.